These 6 T cell receptor beta chains came from one sample sequenced in a study of cytomegalovirus exposure and HLA in healthy donors. Primers: 60 Vbeta forward and 13 Jbeta reverse. Generated by immunoSEQ multiplex PCR, the TCRdb table keeps only in-frame clones and is missing some. In the table there are 100,000 to 130,000 clones, roughly 80% of which are singletons. Sequenced sample: PBMCs. The source is a man in his thirties or forties in good health and CMV-seronegative.

This rearrangement joins TRBV9 to TRBJ2-3; D possibly corresponds to TRBD2 (5 bases). The CDR3 is 14 amino acids. Germline CDR1 is SGDLS and CDR2 is YYNGEE. V was clipped by 0 bases and J by 6 bases, with 11 bases between them. CDR3 nucleotide sequence: TGTGCCAGCAGCGTAGACGCGGAGGTGGATACGCAGTATTTT. It yields the protein CASSVDAEVDTQYF.

The chain carries TRBV6-5 and TRBJ1-1, with a weak D call TRBD1 (5 bases). The CDR3 is made up of 16 amino acids. With 0 bases removed from V and 6 bases from J, the gap between germline ends came to 17 bases. From germline, CDR1 is MNHEY and CDR2 SVGAGI. Written as DNA, the CDR3 is TGTGCCAGCAGTTACTCCGCAGGGCCCACCATGCCTGAAGCTTTCTTT. Residues: CASSYSAGPTMPEAFF.

The rearrangement joins TRBV29-1 to TRBJ2-5; tentative D call: TRBD2 (6 bases). The J call could be wrong; TRBJ2-7 is a better fit for the DNA end. The CDR3 totals 14 residues. CDR1 is SQVTM and CDR2 is ANQGSEA in the germline V gene. In DNA, the CDR3 is TGCAGCGTTGACCCCGGGACTTATCCCTACGAGCAGTACTTC. Translation: CSVDPGTYPYEQYF.

The chain uses TRBV28 and TRBJ2-3; 7 nucleotides agree with TRBD1. This CDR3 comprises 15 residues. The germline CDR1 and CDR2 sequences are MDHEN and SYDVKM. Unmatched junction bases numbered 6, after V lost 6 bases and J lost 0 bases. CDR3 bases: TGTGCCAGCAGGTCCCGACAGGGTAGCACAGATACGCAGTATTTT. Amino acid sequence: CASRSRQGSTDTQYF.

The chain employs TRBV27 and TRBJ2-7; 7 bases are shared with TRBD1. The CDR3 covers 18 residues. The germline V gene has CDR1 MNHEY and CDR2 SMNVEV (reference sequence). The V gene end was trimmed by 1 base and the J gene end by 5 bases; junction bases not matched to a gene: 17. Here the CDR3 DNA reads TGTGCCAGCAGTTTATTCTTCCCAAAACAGGGGAAGGAGGACGAGCAGTACTTC. Its protein is CASSLFFPKQGKEDEQYF.

This clone was seen a few times. CDR3 sequence reads: CASSPDWGPYEQYF. The CDR3 DNA is TGTGCCAGCAGCCCCGACTGGGGCCCCTACGAGCAGTACTTC. The V and J genes are TRBV5-6 and TRBJ2-7; D perhaps matches TRBD1 (5 bases). Trimming stripped 4 bases from V and 2 bases from J, with 13 bases between. CDR3 size: 14 residues. Germline CDR1 reads SGHDT; CDR2 reads YYEEEE.